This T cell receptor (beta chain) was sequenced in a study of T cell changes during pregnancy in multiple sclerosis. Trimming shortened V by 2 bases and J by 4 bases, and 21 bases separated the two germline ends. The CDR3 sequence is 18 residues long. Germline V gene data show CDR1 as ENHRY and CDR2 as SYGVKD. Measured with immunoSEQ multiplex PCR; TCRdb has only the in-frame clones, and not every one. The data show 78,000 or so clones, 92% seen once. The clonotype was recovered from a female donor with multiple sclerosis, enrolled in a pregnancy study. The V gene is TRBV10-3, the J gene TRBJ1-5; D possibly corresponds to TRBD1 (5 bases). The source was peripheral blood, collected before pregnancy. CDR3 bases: TGTGCCATCAGTGAGAGGGGTGTTGGGGAGGGCGCTAATCAGCCCCAGCATTTT. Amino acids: CAISERGVGEGANQPQHF.